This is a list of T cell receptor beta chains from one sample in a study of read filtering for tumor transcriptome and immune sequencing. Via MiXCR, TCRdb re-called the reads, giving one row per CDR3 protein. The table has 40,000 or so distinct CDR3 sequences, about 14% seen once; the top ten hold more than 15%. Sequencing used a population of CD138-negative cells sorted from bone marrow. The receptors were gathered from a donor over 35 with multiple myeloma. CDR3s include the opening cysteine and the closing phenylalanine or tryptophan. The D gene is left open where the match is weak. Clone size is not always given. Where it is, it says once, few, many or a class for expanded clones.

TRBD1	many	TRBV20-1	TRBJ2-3	TGCAGTGCTTGGACAGGGGATGCAGATACGCAGTATTTT	CSAWTGDADTQYF
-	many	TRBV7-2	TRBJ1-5	TGTGCCAGCAGCTTACGGGGTGGCAATCAGCCCCAGCATTTT	CASSLRGGNQPQHF
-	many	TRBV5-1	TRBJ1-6	TGCGCCAGCAGCTTGGGACCTCCAAGCTCCTATAATTCACCCCTCCACTTT	CASSLGPPSSYNSPLHF
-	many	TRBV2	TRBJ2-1	TGTGCCAGCGTTATCGGGGTTAATAAGCAGTTCTTC	CASVIGVNKQFF
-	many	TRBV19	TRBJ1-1	TGTGCCAGTAGTATAAGAACCCGACAAGTCAACACTGAAGCTTTCTTT	CASSIRTRQVNTEAFF
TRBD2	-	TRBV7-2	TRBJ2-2	TGTGCCAGCACCCCGCTCTCGGGGGGAGCAGGGGAGCTGTTTTTT	CASTPLSGGAGELFF
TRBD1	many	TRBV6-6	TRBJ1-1	TGTGCCAGCAGTTACTGGGACAGGAAGAACACTGAAGCTTTCTTT	CASSYWDRKNTEAFF
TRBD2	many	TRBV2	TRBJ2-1	TGTGCCAGCAGTGCTTCTGGCGGGGGGAACAATGAGCAGTTCTTC	CASSASGGGNNEQFF
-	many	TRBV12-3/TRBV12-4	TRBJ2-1	TGTGCCAGCAGTTTAACTAGTTCAGGCAATGAGCAGTTCTTC	CASSLTSSGNEQFF
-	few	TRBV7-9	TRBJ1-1	TGTGCCACCAGTCCCGGGACAACATCGAGGAACACTGAAGCTTTCTTT	CATSPGTTSRNTEAFF
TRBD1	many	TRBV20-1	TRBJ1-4	TGCAGTGCATTCCCTTCTCAACAGGGGGCGGGTGAAAAACTGTTTTTT	CSAFPSQQGAGEKLFF
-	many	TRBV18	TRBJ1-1	TGTGCCAGCTCATCCGACAGGAGTTGGAACACTGAAGCTTTCTTT	CASSSDRSWNTEAFF
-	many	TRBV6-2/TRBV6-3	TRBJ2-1	TGTGCCAGCAGTCCACAGGGCAATTACAATGAGCAGTTCTTC	CASSPQGNYNEQFF
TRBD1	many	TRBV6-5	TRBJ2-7	TGTGCCAGCAGTTCCCCGGGACAGGGAACCTACGAGCAGTACTTC	CASSSPGQGTYEQYF
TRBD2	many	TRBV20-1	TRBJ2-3	TGCAGTGCTAGCCCTAGCGGGGACACAGATACGCAGTATTTT	CSASPSGDTDTQYF
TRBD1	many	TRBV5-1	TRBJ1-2	TGCGCCAGCAATACAGGGGGCAACCAGAACTATGGCTACACCTTC	CASNTGGNQNYGYTF
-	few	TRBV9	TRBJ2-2	TGTGCCAGCAGCGCCGCCGCAGGGGCCACCGGGGAGCTGTTTTTT	CASSAAAGATGELFF
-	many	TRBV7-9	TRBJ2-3	TGTGCCAGCAGCTTAGGTCCCAGGGACAACACAGATACGCAGTATTTT	CASSLGPRDNTDTQYF
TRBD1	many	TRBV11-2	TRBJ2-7	TGTGCCAGCAGCCCGGGACAGGGCTACGAGCAGTACTTC	CASSPGQGYEQYF
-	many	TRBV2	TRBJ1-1	TGTGCCAGCAGTGCGTTCGGCAGCCTGAACACTGAAGCTTTCTTT	CASSAFGSLNTEAFF
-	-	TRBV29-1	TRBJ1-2	TGCAGCGTTCAGGACAATTCCTTC	CSVQDNSF
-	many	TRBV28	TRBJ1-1	TGTGCCAGCAGCCCACGCGGCCAGGGCTCAACTGAAGCTTTCTTT	CASSPRGQGSTEAFF
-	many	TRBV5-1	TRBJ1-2	TGCGCCAGCAGCTTCAACAGCCAAGAGTACTATGGCTACACCTTC	CASSFNSQEYYGYTF
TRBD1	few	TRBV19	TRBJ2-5	TGTGCCTCTACGGACAGGAAGCAAGAGACCCAGTACTTC	CASTDRKQETQYF
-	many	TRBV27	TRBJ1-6	TGTGCCAGCAGTCCCGCCTTTGGGTCACCCCTCCACTTT	CASSPAFGSPLHF
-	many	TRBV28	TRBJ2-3	TGTGCCAGCAGTTTAAATACGGATACGCAGTATTTT	CASSLNTDTQYF
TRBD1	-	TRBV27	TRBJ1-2	TGTGCCAGCAGTACACAGGGCGAGGGGGCATATGGCCACACCTTC	CASSTQGEGAYGHTF
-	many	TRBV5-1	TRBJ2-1	TGCGCCAGCAGCTTGGCCGGCAGAACAAATAATGAGCAGTTCTTC	CASSLAGRTNNEQFF
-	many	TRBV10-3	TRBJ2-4	TGTGCCATCAGTGAGTCGGAGATTAACCTAGCCAAAAACATTCAGTACTTC	CAISESEINLAKNIQYF
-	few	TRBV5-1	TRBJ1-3	TGCGCCAGCAGCGTCCCGGCAGACACCATATATTTT	CASSVPADTIYF
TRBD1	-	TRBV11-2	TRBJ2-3	TGTGCCAGCAGCTTAGTCGGACAGGGGGCAGATACGCAGTATTTT	CASSLVGQGADTQYF
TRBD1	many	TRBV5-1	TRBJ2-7	TGCGCCAGCAGCCAGGGACAGGGATTCGTCGCCTACGAGCAGTACTTC	CASSQGQGFVAYEQYF
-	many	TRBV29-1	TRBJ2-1	TGCAGCGTTGTTTCGTTCGGCAATGAGCAGTTCTTC	CSVVSFGNEQFF
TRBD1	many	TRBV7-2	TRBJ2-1	TGTGCCAGCAGCCTAGGCCTCTCGACAGGGACCCAATTCTTC	CASSLGLSTGTQFF
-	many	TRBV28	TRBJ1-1	TGTGCCAGCAGTACCATGGTGGGCACTGAAGCTTTCTTT	CASSTMVGTEAFF
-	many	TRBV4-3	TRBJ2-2	TGCGCCAGCAGCCTTACACCTTATGGGGAGCTGTTTTTT	CASSLTPYGELFF
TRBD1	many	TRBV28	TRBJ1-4	TGTGCCAGCGGGCAGGGGGATGAAAAACTGTTTTTT	CASGQGDEKLFF
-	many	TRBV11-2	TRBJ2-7	TGTGCCAGCAGCTTATCAGAAGGCCCTTACGAGCAGTACTTC	CASSLSEGPYEQYF
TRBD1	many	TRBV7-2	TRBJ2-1	TGTGCCAGCTGCCCGACAGGGAGCTCCTACAATGAGCAGTTCTTC	CASCPTGSSYNEQFF
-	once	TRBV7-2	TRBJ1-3	TGTGCCAGCAGCCCCAATTTGGGGTCTGGAAACACCATATATTTT	CASSPNLGSGNTIYF
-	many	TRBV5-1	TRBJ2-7	TGCGCCAGCAGCTTCGACAGCTACGAGCAGTACTTC	CASSFDSYEQYF
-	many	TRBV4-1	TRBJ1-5	TGCGCCAGCAGCCCCAACCCGTCGGCAGGGGGCAATCAGCCCCAGCATTTT	CASSPNPSAGGNQPQHF
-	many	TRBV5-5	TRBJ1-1	TGTGCCAGCAGCCCTTGGGCTTACACTGAAGCTTTCTTT	CASSPWAYTEAFF
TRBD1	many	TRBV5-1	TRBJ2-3	TGCGCCAGCAGCCTGGGACAGGCCGAAAGTGGCACAGATACGCAGTATTTT	CASSLGQAESGTDTQYF
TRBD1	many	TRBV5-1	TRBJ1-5	TGCGCCAGCAGATATCAGGGGGGCGGCTATAATCAGCCCCAGCATTTT	CASRYQGGGYNQPQHF
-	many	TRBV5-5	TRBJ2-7	TGTGCCAGCAGCTCCCGGGTCCCCTACGAGCAGTACTTC	CASSSRVPYEQYF
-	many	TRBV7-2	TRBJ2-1	TGTGCCAGCAAGGCGTCGGAGTACAATGAGCAGTTCTTC	CASKASEYNEQFF
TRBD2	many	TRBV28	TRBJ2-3	TGTGCCAGCAAGCCCGTCCGGGGGGCAAAAGCGGGGGGCACAGATACGCAGTATTTT	CASKPVRGAKAGGTDTQYF
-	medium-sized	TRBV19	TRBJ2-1	TGTGCCAGTAGTATGGTCGCGCTAGCGTCCTACAATGAGCAGTTCTTC	CASSMVALASYNEQFF
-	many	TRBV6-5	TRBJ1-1	TGTGCCAGCAGCCCTAGGGGGATGAAGACTGAAGCTTTCTTT	CASSPRGMKTEAFF
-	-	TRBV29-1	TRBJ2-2	TGCAGCGTCCCCAAAGCGAACACCGGGGAGCTGTTTTTT	CSVPKANTGELFF
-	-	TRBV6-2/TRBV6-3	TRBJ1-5	TGCGCCAGCAGCCAGATGGAGCAGAATCAGCCCCAGCATTTT	CASSQMEQNQPQHF
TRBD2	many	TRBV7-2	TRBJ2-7	TGTGCCAGCAGCTTACCGCGGATAGCGGGGTATTACGAGCAGTACTTC	CASSLPRIAGYYEQYF
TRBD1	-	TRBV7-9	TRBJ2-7	TGCGCCGGTAGCCAAGGACAGGGGCCGATTTACGAGCAGTACTTC	CAGSQGQGPIYEQYF
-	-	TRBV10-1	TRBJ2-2	TGCGCCAGCAGTGATTCGAACACCGGGAAGCTGTTTTTT	CASSDSNTGKLFF
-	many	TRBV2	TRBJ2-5	TGTGCCAGCAGCGGAGAGACCCAGTACTTC	CASSGETQYF
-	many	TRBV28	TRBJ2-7	TGTGCCAGCAGTTCCCCCGGGGCTGAAAGCTCCTACGAGCAGTACTTC	CASSSPGAESSYEQYF
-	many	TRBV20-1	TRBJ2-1	TGCAGTGCTATGGGTACTTTAGTTGCGAATGAGCAGTTCTTC	CSAMGTLVANEQFF
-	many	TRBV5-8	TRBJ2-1	TGTGCCAGCAGCCGGTACGGGACACCCTACAATGAGCAGTTCTTC	CASSRYGTPYNEQFF
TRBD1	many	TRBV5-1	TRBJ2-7	TGCGCCAGCCGAGGACAGGGTTCGATCGAGCAGTACTTC	CASRGQGSIEQYF